These 25 T cell receptor beta chains share one sample of origin, sequenced in a study of T cell repertoires in cytomegalovirus infection. TCRdb itself ran the reads through MiXCR, one entry per CDR3 protein. The sample holds about 740,000 distinct CDR3 sequences, about 40% seen once. Sequenced: PBMCs. Receptors were obtained from a human donor in good health (CMV status not recorded). Some clones in this sample may be carry-over from other donors' samples.

The CDR3 spells CASRTGGLNPDTQYF. CDR3 nucleotides: TGTGCCAGCAGAACAGGGGGTCTAAACCCAGATACGCAGTATTTT. The chain carries TRBV28 and TRBJ2-3, with 8 bases fitting TRBD1. The CDR3 length is 15 residues. The V segment lost 6 bases and the J segment 4 bases; nucleotides outside the gene matches: 9. Per the germline V gene, CDR1 is MDHEN and CDR2 is SYDVKM.

This clonotype was detected ten times or more. The rearrangement links TRBV7-2 to TRBJ2-3, with 9 positions matching TRBD2. The germline V gene encodes CDR1 SGHTA and CDR2 FQGNSA. The CDR3 has 14 residues. The junction had 3 bases not matched to a gene; V was cut back by 5 bases and J by 3 bases. CDR3 amino acids: CASSRGLATDTQYF. Here the CDR3 DNA reads TGTGCCAGCAGCCGTGGACTAGCGACAGATACGCAGTATTTT.

This clonotype turned up a few times. V gene TRBV28 combines with J gene TRBJ2-7; TRBD1 aligns across 7 bases. After removal of 8 bases from V and 0 bases from J, the junction contained 13 bases not matched to a gene. This CDR3 contains 16 residues. The germline V gene encodes CDR1 MDHEN and CDR2 SYDVKM. Here the CDR3 DNA reads TGTGCCAGCCCACCTACCTTCGGGACAGCCTCCTACGAGCAGTACTTC. Its translation: CASPPTFGTASYEQYF.

This clonotype was observed a handful of times. Since a much larger clone is just one base distant, this may be a read error. The chain recombines TRBV27 with TRBJ2-1; TRBD2 agrees at 9 bases. V was pared by 6 bases and J by 0 bases, with 3 bases of the junction left unmatched. The germline CDR1 and CDR2 sequences are MNHEY and SMNVEV (reference sequence). The CDR3 contains 15 residues. The CDR3 DNA follows: TGTGCCAGCAGCAATAGCGGGAGCTCCTACAATGAGCAGTTCTTC. Its translation: CASSNSGSSYNEQFF.

This chain links TRBV6-2 or TRBV6-3 with TRBJ2-1, with a possible D match to TRBD1 (5 bases). V was trimmed by 6 bases and J by 4 bases, leaving 16 bases between them. Germline-derived CDR1 and CDR2 are MNHEY and SVGEGT. The CDR3 runs 15 residues. CDR3 loop: CASSQGVSVYNEQFF. Written as DNA, the CDR3 is TGTGCCAGCAGCCAAGGGGTATCGGTATACAATGAGCAGTTCTTC.

This clonotype appeared a few times. This chain uses TRBV27 with TRBJ2-7; 8 positions match TRBD1. Germline CDR1 is MNHEY and CDR2 is SMNVEV (reference sequence). The CDR3 sequence is 16 residues long. V was pared by 5 bases and J by 0 bases, with 9 bases of the junction left unmatched. This CDR3 reads CASSPSTGVRSYEQYF. In DNA form, the CDR3 reads TGTGCCAGCAGTCCATCGACAGGGGTTCGCTCCTACGAGCAGTACTTC.

V gene TRBV5-4 combines with J gene TRBJ2-7; maybe TRBD2 (6 bases). CDR1 SGHNT and CDR2 YYREEE come from the germline V gene (reference sequence). CDR3 length: 16 residues. V was trimmed by 5 bases and J by 6 bases, leaving 24 bases between them. CDR3 region: CASRPGGIGVRAEQYF. CDR3 sequence (DNA): TGTGCCAGCAGACCAGGAGGGATCGGGGTAAGGGCCGAGCAGTACTTC. The full variable domain, completed using reference TRBV5-4 and TRBJ2-7, is ETGVTQSPTHLIKTRGQQVTLRCSSQSGHNTVSWYQQALGQGPQFIFQYYREEENGRGNFPPRFSGLQFPNYSSELNVNALELDDSALYLCASRPGGIGVRAEQYFGPGTRLTVT.

CDR3 in DNA: TGTGCCAGCAGCTTAGATAGGGCTCTCGAGCAGTACTTC. This sequence encodes CASSLDRALEQYF. The rearrangement uses TRBV11-2 and TRBJ2-7; D call uncertain. Germline V gene lookup returns CDR1 SGHAT and CDR2 FQNNGV. This CDR3 contains 13 residues. V lost 0 bases and J 6 bases, leaving 9 bases between the germline ends. Full variable domain (rest looked up from reference TRBV11-2 and TRBJ2-7): EAGVAQSPRYKIIEKRQSVAFWCNPISGHATLYWYQQILGQGPKLLIQFQNNGVVDDSQLPKDRFSAERLKGVDSTLKIQPAKLEDSAVYLCASSLDRALEQYFGPGTRLTVT.

The rearrangement joins TRBV7-3 to TRBJ1-1; D is undetermined. Looked up from germline, CDR1 is SGHTA and CDR2 is FQGTGA. The CDR3 extends over 13 amino acids. V was shortened by 1 base and J by 1 base, with 4 bases between the two germline ends. The CDR3 coding sequence is TGTGCCAGCAGCTTAATTAAGAACACTGAAGCTTTCTTT. Amino acids: CASSLIKNTEAFF.

This clonotype has a handful of counts. V is TRBV7-8 and J is TRBJ1-3; D ambiguous. The CDR3 covers 15 residues. V was clipped by 2 bases and J by 0 bases, with 8 bases between them. The germline CDR1 and CDR2 sequences are SGHVS and FQNEAQ. For the CDR3, the DNA is TGTGCCAGCAGCTTACATGCTCCCTCTGGAAACACCATATATTTT. The encoded protein is CASSLHAPSGNTIYF.

Concerning this clonotype itself: A read error is possible here, since a much larger clone lies one base away. This likely comes from a read error, as the CDR3 has no conserved phenylalanine or tryptophan at its end. This chain joins TRBV28 and TRBJ2-7; 9 nucleotides align to TRBD1. With V trimmed by 3 bases and J by 0 bases, 12 bases remained unmatched. CDR3 size: 18 residues. The germline V gene has CDR1 MDHEN and CDR2 SYDVKM. The CDR3 DNA follows: TGTGCCAGCAGTTTGGGACAGGGCCCAACTTATAGCTCCTACGAGCAGTACTCC. Translating it yields CASSLGQGPTYSSYEQYS.

CDR3 amino acids: CASSSPGREKLFF. The DNA for the CDR3 is TGTGCCAGCAGCTCCCCCGGGCGTGAAAAACTGTTTTTT. The chain carries TRBV7-3 and TRBJ1-4; D unclear. V was cut by 4 bases and J by 7 bases, with 10 bases left in between. CDR3 length: 13 residues. Germline V lookup: CDR1 SGHTA, CDR2 FQGTGA.

The V gene is TRBV28, the J gene TRBJ2-7, with 11 bases fitting TRBD1. The CDR3 sequence is 15 residues long. The ends lost 3 bases at V and 7 bases at J; junction bases unmatched: 8. The germline CDR1 and CDR2 sequences are MDHEN and SYDVKM. The CDR3 loop is CASSLPLDRGREQYF. DNA of the CDR3: TGTGCCAGCAGTTTGCCCCTGGACAGGGGGCGTGAGCAGTACTTC.

The chain joins TRBV6-6 to TRBJ2-7; D perhaps matches TRBD2 (6 bases). CDR1 MNHNY and CDR2 SVGAGI come from the germline V gene (reference sequence). This CDR3 region has 13 residues. V was trimmed by 7 bases and J by 3 bases, leaving 13 bases between them. This CDR3 is CASTRDFYYEQYF. For the CDR3, the DNA is TGTGCCAGCACCCGGGACTTCTACTACGAGCAGTACTTC.

The rearrangement joins TRBV5-4 to TRBJ1-2, with D perhaps matching TRBD1 (5 bases). Germline V gene data show CDR1 as SGHNT and CDR2 as YYREEE (reference sequence). The ends were cut back, 2 bases at V and 4 bases at J, with 15 bases in the middle. The CDR3 has 15 amino acids. CDR3 nucleotide sequence: TGTGCCAGCAGCTTTCTGATGTCGGGGACCTATGGCTACACCTTC. Protein product: CASSFLMSGTYGYTF.

This rearrangement joins TRBV6-6 to TRBJ2-3; D not certain. Germline CDR1 MNHNY, CDR2 SVGAGI (reference sequence). Trimming left V 8 bases short and J 2 bases short, with 8 bases between. The CDR3 runs 12 residues. This CDR3 is CASEDPTDTQYF. CDR3 in DNA: TGTGCCAGCGAGGACCCCACAGATACGCAGTATTTT.

This chain's CDR3 is CASKHTDTQYF. Here the CDR3 DNA reads TGTGCCAGCAAGCACACAGATACGCAGTATTTT. V usage is TRBV7-9 and J usage is TRBJ2-3; D gene uncertain. Germline-derived CDR1 and CDR2 are SEHNR and FQNEAQ (reference sequence). V lost 7 bases, J lost 2 bases, and 4 bases lay in between. This CDR3 has 11 residues.

This chain connects TRBV10-3 to TRBJ2-2, with 7 bases that match TRBD2. The CDR3 has 15 residues. Germline V gene sequence: CDR1 ENHRY, CDR2 SYGVKD. The V segment lost 5 bases and the J segment 4 bases; nucleotides outside the gene matches: 7. The CDR3 here is CAISPRDYFTGELFF. In nucleotides, the CDR3 is TGTGCCATCAGTCCTCGGGACTATTTCACCGGGGAGCTGTTTTTT.

This chain links TRBV28 with TRBJ1-3; TRBD1 is a possible D gene (5 bases). CDR3 size: 15 residues. CDR1 and CDR2 (germline): MDHEN, SYDVKM. V lost 4 bases and J 0 bases, leaving 10 bases between the germline ends. CDR3 nucleotide sequence: TGTGCCAGCAGTTCGACAGTGATCTCTGGAAACACCATATATTTT. Its protein is CASSSTVISGNTIYF.

In the case of this clonotype: No conserved phenylalanine or tryptophan is present at the end of the CDR3, so a read error is the likely explanation. The chain uses TRBV7-2 and TRBJ2-2, with 9 positions matching TRBD1. The CDR3 is made up of 15 amino acids. CDR1 is SGHTA, CDR2 FQGNSA, per germline. Trimming took 5 bases from V and 4 from J; bases not matched to a gene: 5. The CDR3 DNA sequence: TGTGCCAGCAGCCAACAGGGGGCGAGCACCGGGGAGCTGTTTTGT. Protein sequence: CASSQQGASTGELFC.

The genes are TRBV7-9 and TRBJ1-2; D is unresolved. The CDR3 loop spans 11 amino acids. V lost 6 bases, J lost 4 bases, and 6 bases lay in between. Germline V gene sequence: CDR1 SEHNR, CDR2 FQNEAQ (reference sequence). The CDR3 DNA is TGTGCCAGCAGTAGGGCCTATGGCTACACCTTC. Residues: CASSRAYGYTF.

The table lists this clonotype with a few counts. This sequence joins TRBV5-1 and TRBJ2-2; D may match TRBD1 or TRBD2 (5 bases each). The CDR3 is made up of 17 amino acids. V lost 0 bases to trimming and J lost 5 bases, with 17 bases between them. CDR1 SGHRS and CDR2 YFSETQ come from the germline V gene. DNA for the CDR3: TGCGCCAGCAGCTTGGCCGTGGGAGCCGCAGGGACCGGGGAGCTGTTTTTT. As protein: CASSLAVGAAGTGELFF.

This clonotype was picked up a small number of times. The chain recombines TRBV24-1 with TRBJ2-2; D is perhaps TRBD1 (6 bases). The ends were cut back, 4 bases at V and 5 bases at J, with 16 bases in the middle. Per germline, CDR1 KGHDR and CDR2 SFDVKD. The CDR3 runs 16 residues. The DNA of the CDR3 is TGTGCCACCAGTGAGACGAGACTACAGGGAACCGGGGAGCTGTTTTTT. Its protein product is CATSETRLQGTGELFF.

This clonotype was seen repeatedly, ten times or more. The J gene is TRBJ2-7, the V gene TRBV7-2; 16 nucleotides match TRBD2. The CDR3 totals 15 residues. Germline V CDR1 and CDR2: SGHTA, FQGNSA. Trimming cost V 3 bases and J 9 bases; bases outside gene matches: 5. The CDR3 region has the DNA TGTGCCAGCAGCTTGGGGACTAGCGGGAGGGCCGTGCAGTACTTC. It specifies CASSLGTSGRAVQYF.

This chain joins TRBV11-2 and TRBJ1-4; the D gene is possibly TRBD1 (5 bases). In germline, CDR1 is SGHAT, CDR2 FQNNGV. Trimming removed 0 bases at V and 12 bases at J, with 14 bases between. The CDR3 contains 14 residues. CDR3 coding DNA: TGTGCCAGCAGCTTAGATATCAGGGCCAGGCAACTGTTTTTT. This encodes CASSLDIRARQLFF.